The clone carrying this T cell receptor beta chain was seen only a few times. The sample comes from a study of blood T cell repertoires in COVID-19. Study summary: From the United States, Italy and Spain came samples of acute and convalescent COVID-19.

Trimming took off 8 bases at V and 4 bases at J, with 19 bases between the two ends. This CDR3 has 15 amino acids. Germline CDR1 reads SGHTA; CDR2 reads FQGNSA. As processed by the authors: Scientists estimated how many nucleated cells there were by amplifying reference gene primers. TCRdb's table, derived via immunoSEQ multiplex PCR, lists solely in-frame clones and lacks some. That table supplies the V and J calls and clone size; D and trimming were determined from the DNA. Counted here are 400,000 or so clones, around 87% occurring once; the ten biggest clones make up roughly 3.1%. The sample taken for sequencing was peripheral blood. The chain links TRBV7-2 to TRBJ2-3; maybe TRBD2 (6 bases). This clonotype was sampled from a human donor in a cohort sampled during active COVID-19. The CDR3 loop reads CASSRSEGNADTQYF. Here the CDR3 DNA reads TGTGCCAGCTCAAGGTCGGAGGGAAACGCAGATACGCAGTATTTT. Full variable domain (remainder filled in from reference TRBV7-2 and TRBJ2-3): GAGVSQSPSNKVTEKGKDVELRCDPISGHTALYWYRQSLGQGLEFLIYFQGNSAPDKSGLPSDRFSAERTGGSVSTLTIQRTQQEDSAVYLCASSRSEGNADTQYFGPGTRLTVL.